This T cell receptor beta chain was documented in a study of identical twins. TCRdb itself ran the 5' RACE reads through MiXCR, one entry per CDR3 protein. The table lists hundreds of thousands of distinct CDR3 sequences, 15% to 20% of them singletons, with about an eighth in the top ten. These records were also assigned to another study, of T cells expressing NK-cell markers. That work states: Clarity on HCMV specificity was lacking for the expanded NKG2C+ T cell clones.

The receptor's source is a woman aged 18-35 years in good health. Sequencing was performed on PBMCs.

The CDR3 nucleotides read TGCGCCAGCAGCCCCCGCGACACTAGCGGGAGGTTTGAGCAGTTCTTC. This sequence encodes CASSPRDTSGRFEQFF. The chain recombines TRBV5-1 with TRBJ2-1, with TRBD2 matching 12 bases. The junction had 11 bases not matched to a gene; V was cut back by 4 bases and J by 9 bases. The germline CDR1 and CDR2 sequences are SGHRS and YFSETQ. The length of the CDR3 is 16 residues.